Given below is one T cell receptor (beta chain) in context. What it recognizes is unknown. Blood sampling was done at baseline, cycle 4 day 1, and cycle 7 day 1. The source of the sample is a study of OX40 agonist ivuxolimab in advanced cancers. For the study at large: As their treatment, patients were administered ivuxolimab, an agonistic anti-OX40 (CD134) antibody. Partial responses were achieved by three patients, of whom one had hepatocellular carcinoma and two had cutaneous melanoma.

V lost 3 bases to trimming and J lost 4 bases, with 13 bases between them. Per germline, CDR1 SGDLS and CDR2 YYNGEE. The CDR3 has 14 amino acids. Profiled with immunoSEQ multiplex PCR; TCRdb holds only in-frame clones, not every one. The sample has 72,000 or so clones; roughly four fifths are singletons. Overall study results and limits: Relative to CD4+ cells, CD8+ T cells on average had more expanded clones.

The sample in question was CD4+ or CD8+ T cells sorted from blood, obtained in a trial of the OX40 agonist ivuxolimab. This chain joins TRBV9 and TRBJ1-2; no definite D call. The clonotype originates from an adult with an advanced solid tumor such as melanoma, head and neck, liver or kidney cancer. CDR3 in DNA: TGTGCCAGCAGCGAGGGATCCTTTGGCTATGGCTACACCTTC. Its translation: CASSEGSFGYGYTF.